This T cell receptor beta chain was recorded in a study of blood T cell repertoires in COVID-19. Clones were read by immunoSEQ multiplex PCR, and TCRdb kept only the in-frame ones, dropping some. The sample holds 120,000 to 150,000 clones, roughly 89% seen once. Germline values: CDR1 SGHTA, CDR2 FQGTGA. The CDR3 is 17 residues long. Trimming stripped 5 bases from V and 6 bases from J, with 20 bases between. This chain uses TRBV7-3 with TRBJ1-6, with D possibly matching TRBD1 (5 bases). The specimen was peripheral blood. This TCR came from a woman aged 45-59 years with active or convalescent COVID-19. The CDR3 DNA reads TGTGCCAGCAGCGTATATACCCCCTTGACAGTTAATTCACCCCTCCACTTT. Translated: CASSVYTPLTVNSPLHF.